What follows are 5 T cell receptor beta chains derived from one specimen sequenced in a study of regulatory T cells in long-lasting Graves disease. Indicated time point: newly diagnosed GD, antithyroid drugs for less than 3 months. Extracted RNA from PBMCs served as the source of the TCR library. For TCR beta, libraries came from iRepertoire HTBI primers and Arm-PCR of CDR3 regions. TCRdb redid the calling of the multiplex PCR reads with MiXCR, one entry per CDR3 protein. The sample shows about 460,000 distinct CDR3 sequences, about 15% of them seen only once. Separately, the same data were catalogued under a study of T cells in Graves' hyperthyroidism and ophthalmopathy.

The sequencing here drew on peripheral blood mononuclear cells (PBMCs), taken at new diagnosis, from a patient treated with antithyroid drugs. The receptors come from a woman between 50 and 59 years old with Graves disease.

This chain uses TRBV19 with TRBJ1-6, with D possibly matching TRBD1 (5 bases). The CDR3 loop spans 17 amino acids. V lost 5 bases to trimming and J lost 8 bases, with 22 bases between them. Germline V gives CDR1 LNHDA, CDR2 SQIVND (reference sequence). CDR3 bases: TGTGCCAGTAGTCTACTCCCCTTGGAGGGGCCGGATTCACCCCTCCACTTT. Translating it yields CASSLLPLEGPDSPLHF.

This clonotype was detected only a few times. The CDR3 bases are TGTGCCAGCACGGCCCACACCGATACGCAGTATTTT. This codes for CASTAHTDTQYF. The chain joins TRBV12-3 or TRBV12-4 to TRBJ2-3, with D hard to call. The CDR3 length is 12 residues. V was shortened by 7 bases and J by 6 bases, with 11 bases between the two germline ends.

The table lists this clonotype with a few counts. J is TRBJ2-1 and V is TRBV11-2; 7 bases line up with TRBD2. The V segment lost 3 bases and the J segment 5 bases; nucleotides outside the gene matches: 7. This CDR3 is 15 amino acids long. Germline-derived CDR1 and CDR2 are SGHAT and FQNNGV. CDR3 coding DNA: TGTGCCAGCAGCTTCGGGGCGGGAGCAAACAATGAGCAGTTCTTC. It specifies CASSFGAGANNEQFF.

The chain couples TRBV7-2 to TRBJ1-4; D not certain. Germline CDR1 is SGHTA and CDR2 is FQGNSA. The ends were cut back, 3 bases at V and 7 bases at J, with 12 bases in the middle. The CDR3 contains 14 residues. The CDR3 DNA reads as TGTGCCAGCAGCTTTGCTGTGGGAGGTGAAAAACTGTTTTTT. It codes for CASSFAVGGEKLFF.

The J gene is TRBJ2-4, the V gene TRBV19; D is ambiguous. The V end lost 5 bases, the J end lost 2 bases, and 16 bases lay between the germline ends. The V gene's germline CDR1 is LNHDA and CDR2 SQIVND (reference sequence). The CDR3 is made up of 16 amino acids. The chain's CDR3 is CASSPRRIESKNIQYF. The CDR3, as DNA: TGTGCCAGTAGTCCCCGGCGGATTGAATCCAAAAACATTCAGTACTTC.